This entry describes one T cell receptor (beta chain). Its antigen target is currently unknown. Per-base qualities were not stored, and no clone one base away is much larger. The data originate from a study of metastatic and nonmetastatic thyroid tumors (dated by TCRdb to 2020 to 2021). Study-level background: The researchers compared repertoires between peripheral blood samples and tumor or nodule tissue samples from patients with malignant or benign thyroid disease.

To prepare the library, PCR was applied. Data came from an Illumina HiSeq 4000. The TCR beta-chain CDR3 region of each patient was profiled by high-throughput sequencing. Under the source paper's analysis protocol: Drawing on CDR3 differences between clinicopathological groups, the researchers built a classifier meant to tell apart patients with distant-metastatic papillary thyroid cancer. To measure repertoire diversity the researchers used the Shannon index, while the Morisita-Horn index served to gauge how similar the tumor and blood repertoires were. TCRdb reprocessing: public reads trimmed at Q25 with fastp, clones called with MiXCR, in-frame beta chains kept. The V and J calls come from TCRdb's annotation, not from the publication. The sample table contains 13,000 to 15,000 clones; only one count was recorded for roughly 28% of them. The ten largest clones take up nearly 4% of the sample. The paper as a whole reports these results and caveats: In both blood and tumor samples, malignant tumors were reported to have significantly higher TCR beta diversity than benign nodules.

No patient had received any treatment before thyroid surgery. Patient clinical samples collected from the early 2010s to the late 2010s were retrospectively analysed using T-cell receptor beta sequencing. The TCR was taken from a female donor with papillary thyroid cancer or a benign thyroid nodule (not recorded which). Some clones in this sample may be carry-over from other donors' samples. The sequenced sample was blood.

CDR3 reads: CASSLDFAGEQYF. The DNA sequence is given as TGTGCCAGCAGCTTAGATTTCGCGGGAGAGCAGTACTTC. In this chain, TRBV11-3 is recombined with TRBJ2-7; the best D guess is TRBD2, with 6 bases matching. The CDR3 runs 13 residues from the cysteine to the phenylalanine. Solely the CDR3 DNA is kept, with 39 bases framed from the first base. V and J lose 0 bases and 7 bases, and a span of 10 bases separates them. The germline V gene sets CDR1 to SGHNT and CDR2 to YENEEA.